The entry below gives a single TCR beta chain sequence along with its context. PCR was performed using 60 Vbeta and 13 Jbeta primers. Generated by immunoSEQ multiplex PCR, the TCRdb table keeps only in-frame clones and is missing some. The sample lists 150,000 to 250,000 clones, about four fifths occurring once. This entry is derived from a study of cytomegalovirus exposure and HLA in healthy donors. The CDR3 totals 14 residues. The germline gives CDR1 KGHSH, CDR2 LQKENI. V shed 2 bases and J shed 6 bases, with 12 bases lying between them. The sequenced material came from PBMCs. The origin of this receptor is a boy aged 2-15 years in good health and CMV-seronegative. This chain connects TRBV18 to TRBJ2-3, with TRBD2 as a possible D gene (7 bases). The CDR3 here is CASSPGGAPDTQYF. The CDR3 DNA sequence: TGTGCCAGCTCACCAGGGGGGGCCCCCGATACGCAGTATTTT.